This TCR beta chain was sequenced during a study of T-cell memory formation after mild COVID-19. The overall study: Largely donor-specific TCR clusters were found.

It was 5'RACE with constant-segment primers that produced the TCR alpha and TCR beta cDNA libraries, which carried sample barcodes and UMIs. MiXCR was run by TCRdb on the 5' RACE reads, yielding one entry per CDR3 protein. The sample has over 500,000 distinct CDR3 sequences; around a sixth are singletons. General study points: From day 15 to 85, contracting clones were balanced between CD4 and CD8, whereas later expanders leaned toward CD4+. Specificity for SARS-CoV-2 was not confirmed among the second-wave clones peaking on day 37.

This clonotype was counted only a few times. Antigen specificity is unknown. CDR1 SGHTA and CDR2 FQGNSA come from the germline V gene. CDR3 length: 17 residues. Trimming removed 1 base at V and 2 bases at J, with 16 bases between. The sequence came from an adult woman who had mild COVID-19 (a few samples of this study predate the infection). Cell type and time point are not known. V gene TRBV7-2 combines with J gene TRBJ2-3; the D gene is possibly TRBD2 (5 bases). What was sequenced was PBMCs or a T cell subset sorted from them (not recorded which). Written as DNA, the CDR3 is TGTGCCAGCAGCTTAGTCTTAGGACTTTCCCCCACAGATACGCAGTATTTT. Translated, it gives CASSLVLGLSPTDTQYF. Full variable domain (missing parts from reference TRBV7-2 and TRBJ2-3): GAGVSQSPSNKVTEKGKDVELRCDPISGHTALYWYRQSLGQGLEFLIYFQGNSAPDKSGLPSDRFSAERTGGSVSTLTIQRTQQEDSAVYLCASSLVLGLSPTDTQYFGPGTRLTVL.